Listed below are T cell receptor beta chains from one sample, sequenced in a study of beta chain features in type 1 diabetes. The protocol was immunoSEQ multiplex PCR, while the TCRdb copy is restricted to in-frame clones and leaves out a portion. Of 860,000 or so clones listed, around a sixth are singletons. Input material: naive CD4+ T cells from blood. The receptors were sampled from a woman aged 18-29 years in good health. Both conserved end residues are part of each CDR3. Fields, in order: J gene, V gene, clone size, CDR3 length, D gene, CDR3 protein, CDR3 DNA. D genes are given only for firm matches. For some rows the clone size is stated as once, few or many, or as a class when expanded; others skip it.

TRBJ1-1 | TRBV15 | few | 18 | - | CATSRDLTLAYLATEAFF | TGTGCCACCAGCAGAGATTTAACCCTCGCTTATCTAGCCACTGAAGCTTTCTTT
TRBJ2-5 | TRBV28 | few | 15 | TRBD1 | CASSFPGTGAETQYF | TGTGCCAGCAGTTTTCCCGGGACAGGGGCCGAGACCCAGTACTTC
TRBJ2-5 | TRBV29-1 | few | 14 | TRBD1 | CSVLLDRNQETQYF | TGCAGCGTTCTCTTGGACAGGAACCAAGAGACCCAGTACTTC
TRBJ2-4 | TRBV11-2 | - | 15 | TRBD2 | CASSLVAGVRHIQYF | TGTGCCAGCAGCTTAGTAGCGGGAGTGCGACACATTCAGTACTTC
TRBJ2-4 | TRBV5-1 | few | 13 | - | CASSLEGSFLQYF | TGCGCCAGCAGCTTGGAGGGCAGCTTTCTTCAGTACTTC
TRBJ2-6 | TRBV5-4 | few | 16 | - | CASRAGLQSGANVLTF | TGTGCCAGCAGGGCAGGACTCCAGTCTGGGGCCAACGTCCTGACTTTC
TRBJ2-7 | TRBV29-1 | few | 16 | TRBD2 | CSVRLAGEWGPYEQYF | TGCAGCGTTCGTCTAGCGGGAGAGTGGGGGCCCTACGAGCAGTACTTC
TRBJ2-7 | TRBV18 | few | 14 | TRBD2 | CASSPGLASYEQYF | TGTGCCAGCTCACCCGGACTAGCGTCCTACGAGCAGTACTTC
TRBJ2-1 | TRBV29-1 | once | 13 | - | CSVGRTTSNEQFF | TGCAGCGTGGGACGGACTACATCCAATGAGCAGTTCTTC
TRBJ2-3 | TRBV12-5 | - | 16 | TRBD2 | CASGLVTSGRADTQYF | TGTGCTAGTGGTTTGGTGACTAGCGGGAGAGCAGATACGCAGTATTTT
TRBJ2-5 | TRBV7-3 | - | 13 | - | CASSRRYQETQYF | TGTGCCAGCAGCCGCCGGTACCAAGAGACCCAGTACTTC
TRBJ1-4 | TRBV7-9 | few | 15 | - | CASSSEGSLNEKLFF | TGTGCCAGCAGCTCGGAGGGCAGCCTTAATGAAAAACTGTTTTTT
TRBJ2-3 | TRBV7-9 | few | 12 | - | CASSGVTDTQYF | TGTGCCAGCTCGGGAGTCACAGATACGCAGTATTTT
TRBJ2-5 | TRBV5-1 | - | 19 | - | CASSLARLGGKKYQETQYF | TGCGCCAGCAGCTTGGCCCGTCTTGGAGGGAAAAAGTACCAAGAGACCCAGTACTTC
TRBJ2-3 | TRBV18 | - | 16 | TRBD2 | CASSPLAGVVADTQYF | TGTGCCAGCTCACCCCTTGCGGGAGTAGTAGCAGATACGCAGTATTTT
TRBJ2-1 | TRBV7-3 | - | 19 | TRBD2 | CASSLRHLAGGPRRNEQFF | TGTGCCAGCAGCTTAAGGCACCTAGCGGGAGGGCCCAGGCGGAATGAGCAGTTCTTC
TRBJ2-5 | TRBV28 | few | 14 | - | CASSLNGLQETQYF | TGTGCCAGCAGTTTGAACGGGTTACAAGAGACCCAGTACTTC
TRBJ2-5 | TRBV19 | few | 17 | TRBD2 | CASSISRTSGIQETQYF | TGTGCCAGTAGTATATCCCGGACTAGCGGGATCCAAGAGACCCAGTACTTC
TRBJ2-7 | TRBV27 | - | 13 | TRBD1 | CASSGTGGYEQYF | TGTGCCAGCTCCGGGACAGGGGGTTACGAGCAGTACTTC
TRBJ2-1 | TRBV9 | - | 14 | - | CASSVVASDNEQFF | TGTGCCAGCAGCGTAGTGGCTAGCGACAATGAGCAGTTCTTC
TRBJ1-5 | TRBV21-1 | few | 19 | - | CASSFRARDTSYSNQPQHF | TGTGCCAGCAGCTTTAGAGCGCGGGACACAAGTTATAGCAATCAGCCCCAGCATTTT
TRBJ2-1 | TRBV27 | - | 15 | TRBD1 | CASSLTATGGNEQFF | TGTGCCAGCAGTTTAACGGCGACAGGGGGAAATGAGCAGTTCTTC
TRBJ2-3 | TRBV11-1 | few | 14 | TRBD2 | CASSLAGGRDTQYF | TGTGCCAGCAGCCTAGCGGGAGGGCGCGATACGCAGTATTTT
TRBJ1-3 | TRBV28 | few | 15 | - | CASSLSGVKGNTIYF | TGTGCCAGCAGTTTATCCGGGGTCAAAGGAAACACCATATATTTT
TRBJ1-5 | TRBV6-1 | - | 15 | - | CASSPGSSSIKPQHF | TGTGCCAGCAGCCCAGGGAGCTCATCCATCAAGCCCCAGCATTTT
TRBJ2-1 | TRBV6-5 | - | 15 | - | CASSLGSSFVNEQFF | TGTGCCAGCAGTTTAGGGTCATCCTTTGTCAATGAGCAGTTCTTC
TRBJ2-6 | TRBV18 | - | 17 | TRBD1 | CASSPRQGTAGANVLTF | TGTGCCAGCTCACCAAGACAGGGAACTGCTGGGGCCAACGTCCTGACTTTC
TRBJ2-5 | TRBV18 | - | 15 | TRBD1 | CASSPNRGPQETQYF | TGTGCCAGCTCACCAAACAGGGGACCACAAGAGACCCAGTACTTC
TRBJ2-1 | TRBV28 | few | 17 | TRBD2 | CASSPHPGTSVYNEQFF | TGTGCCAGCAGTCCCCATCCCGGGACTAGCGTTTACAATGAGCAGTTCTTC
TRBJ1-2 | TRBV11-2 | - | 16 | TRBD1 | CASSPIRDRADYGYTF | TGTGCCAGCAGCCCGATCCGGGACAGGGCTGACTATGGCTACACCTTC
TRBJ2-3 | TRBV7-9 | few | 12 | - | CASSFGTDTQYF | TGTGCCAGCAGCTTTGGGACAGATACGCAGTATTTT
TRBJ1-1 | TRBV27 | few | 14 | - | CASSTGPLSTEAFF | TGTGCCAGCAGTACGGGACCCCTGAGCACTGAAGCTTTCTTT
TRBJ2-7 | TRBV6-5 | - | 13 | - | CASRYRRTYEQYF | TGTGCCAGCAGGTACAGGCGTACCTACGAGCAGTACTTC
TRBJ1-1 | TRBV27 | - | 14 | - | CASSLYRQNTEAFF | TGTGCCAGCAGTTTATATCGGCAGAACACTGAAGCTTTCTTT
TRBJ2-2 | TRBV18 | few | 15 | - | CASSPRDGYTGELFF | TGTGCCAGCTCACCGCGGGACGGATACACCGGGGAGCTGTTTTTT
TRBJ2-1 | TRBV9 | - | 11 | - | CASSHQGTQFF | TGTGCCAGCAGCCATCAGGGGACTCAGTTCTTC
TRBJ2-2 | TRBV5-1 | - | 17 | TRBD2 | CASSATSGQANTGELFF | TGCGCCAGCAGCGCAACTAGCGGGCAAGCGAACACCGGGGAGCTGTTTTTT
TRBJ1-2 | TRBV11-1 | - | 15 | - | CASSLKRDQIWSYTF | TGTGCCAGCAGCTTAAAGAGGGACCAGATATGGAGCTACACCTTC
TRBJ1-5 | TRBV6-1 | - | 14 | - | CASVPATGNQPQHF | TGTGCCAGCGTACCTGCGACAGGAAATCAGCCCCAGCATTTT
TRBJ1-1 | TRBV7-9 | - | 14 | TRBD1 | CASSPRQGNTEAFF | TGTGCCAGCAGCCCGAGACAGGGGAACACTGAAGCTTTCTTT
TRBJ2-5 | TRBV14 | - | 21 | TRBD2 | CASSSLGASGTSALLGETQYF | TGTGCCAGCAGCTCTCTCGGTGCCTCCGGGACTAGCGCACTACTAGGAGAGACCCAGTACTTC
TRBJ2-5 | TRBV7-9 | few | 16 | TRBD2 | CASTQRRTSGTETQYF | TGTGCCAGCACCCAACGCCGGACTAGCGGCACGGAGACCCAGTACTTC
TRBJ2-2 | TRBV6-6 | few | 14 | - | CATGTAGIDGELFF | TGTGCCACCGGTACGGCAGGAATCGACGGGGAGCTGTTTTTT
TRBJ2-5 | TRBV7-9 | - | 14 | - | CASSLKGVEETQYF | TGTGCCAGCAGCTTAAAAGGGGTGGAAGAGACCCAGTACTTC
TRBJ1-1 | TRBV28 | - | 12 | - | CASQSDPTEAFF | TGTGCCAGCCAGTCAGACCCTACTGAAGCTTTCTTT
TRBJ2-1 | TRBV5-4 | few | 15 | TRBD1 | CASSLGQGPYNEQFF | TGTGCCAGCAGCTTAGGACAGGGCCCCTACAATGAGCAGTTCTTC
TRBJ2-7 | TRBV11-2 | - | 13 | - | CASSLGHLEEQYF | TGTGCCAGCAGCTTAGGACACCTTGAAGAGCAGTACTTC
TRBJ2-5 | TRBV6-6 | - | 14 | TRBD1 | CASSSSRQGETQYF | TGTGCCAGCAGTAGTTCGAGACAGGGTGAGACCCAGTACTTC
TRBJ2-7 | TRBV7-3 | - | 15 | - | CASSLTGVSPYEQYF | TGTGCCAGCAGCTTAACAGGAGTCAGCCCCTACGAGCAGTACTTC
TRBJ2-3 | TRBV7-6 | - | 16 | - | CASSLAPGDGTDTQYF | TGTGCCAGCAGCTTAGCGCCGGGCGACGGTACAGATACGCAGTATTTT
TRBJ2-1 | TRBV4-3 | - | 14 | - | CASSQDRSSNEQFF | TGCGCCAGCAGCCAAGATCGGAGCAGCAATGAGCAGTTCTTC
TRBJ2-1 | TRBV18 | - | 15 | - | CASSLLEGVPSEQFF | TGTGCCAGCTCACTGCTTGAGGGAGTACCTAGTGAGCAGTTCTTC
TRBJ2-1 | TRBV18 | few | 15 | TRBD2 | CASSPTSGETMRQFF | TGTGCCAGCTCCCCCACTAGCGGAGAGACAATGAGGCAGTTCTTC
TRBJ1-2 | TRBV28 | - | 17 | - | CASSRGGLTEMSYGYTF | TGTGCCAGCAGCCGCGGGGGATTGACGGAGATGTCCTATGGCTACACCTTC
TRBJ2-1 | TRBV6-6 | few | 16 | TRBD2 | CASRTTSGNIVNEQFF | TGTGCCAGCAGGACGACTAGCGGGAATATTGTCAATGAGCAGTTCTTC
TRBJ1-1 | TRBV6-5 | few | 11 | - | CASLVGTEAFF | TGTGCCAGCTTAGTGGGCACTGAAGCTTTCTTT